This record looks at one TCR beta chain sequence and its context. Its antigen is still unknown. These data come from a study of T cell responses to AZD1222 COVID-19 vaccine. Study-level information: Timing groups of about 4 and about 12 weeks for second doses were pooled.

This table comes from immunoSEQ multiplex PCR, and its TCRdb copy is limited to in-frame clones, with some not included. This sample has around 130,000 clones, with around 84% found just once. Study results and caveats: With two AZD1222 doses given, Spike-specific TCR breadth and depth both rose. Unmutated variant regions are reportedly the target of nearly half of TCRs that are spike-specific.

This CDR3 contains 14 residues. V was shortened by 7 bases and J by 3 bases, with 13 bases between the two germline ends. Germline lookup yields CDR1 MDHEN and CDR2 SYDVKM. The sequences come from peripheral blood, collected on day 0 of AZD1222 vaccination. The receptor's source is an adult in good health. The chain joins TRBV28 to TRBJ1-5; D remains ambiguous. The CDR3 sequence: CASTMDGSNQPQHF. As DNA, the CDR3 is TGTGCCAGCACCATGGACGGTTCCAATCAGCCCCAGCATTTT.